Listed below are T cell receptor beta chains from one sample, sequenced in a study of CD8+CD57+ T cells in acquired aplastic anemia. TCRdb ran MiXCR on the reads and lists one entry per CDR3 protein. The sample includes 250,000 to 300,000 distinct CDR3 sequences, about 56% of them seen just once. The sample taken for sequencing was sorted CD4+, CD8+, or CD8+CD57+ T cells (not recorded which) from PBMCs. Every receptor here comes from a human donor with severe aplastic anemia or a healthy control (not recorded which). Both conserved end residues are part of each CDR3. D genes are given only for firm matches. Clone size, where shown, is once, few, many, or a class for clones that have expanded.

CDR3 | DNA | V | size | J | D | length
CSARGEAGTQYF | TGCAGTGCTAGGGGAGAGGCGGGTACGCAGTATTTT | TRBV20-1 | many | TRBJ2-3 | . | 12
CASSLAGAISYEQYF | TGTGCCAGCAGCTTGGCTGGGGCGATCTCCTACGAGCAGTACTTC | TRBV5-6 | many | TRBJ2-7 | . | 15
CASSFAGSTEAFF | TGCGCCAGCAGCTTCGCGGGGAGCACTGAAGCTTTCTTT | TRBV5-1 | . | TRBJ1-1 | . | 13
CASSLWGEGGELFF | TGTGCCAGCAGCTTATGGGGGGAAGGCGGGGAGCTGTTTTTT | TRBV7-8 | few | TRBJ2-2 | . | 14
CSSRGWTGGRNEQFF | TGCAGCTCACGGGGGTGGACTGGCGGGAGGAATGAGCAGTTCTTC | TRBV29-1 | . | TRBJ2-1 | TRBD2 | 15
CASSLEGASVVTQYF | TGTGCCAGCAGCTTAGAGGGGGCCTCTGTCGTGACCCAGTACTTC | TRBV7-7 | . | TRBJ2-5 | TRBD1 | 15
CSAGAGNNEQFF | TGCAGTGCTGGAGCGGGAAACAATGAGCAGTTCTTC | TRBV20-1 | many | TRBJ2-1 | TRBD2 | 12
CASSQDIGGSYGYTF | TGCGCCAGCAGCCAAGATATAGGGGGCAGCTATGGCTACACCTTC | TRBV4-3 | many | TRBJ1-2 | TRBD1 | 15
CATSDPRGSGTDTQYF | TGTGCCACCAGTGACCCCAGGGGGTCGGGCACAGATACGCAGTATTTT | TRBV24-1 | many | TRBJ2-3 | TRBD1 | 16
CASSPEDRVWTDTQYF | TGCGCCAGCAGCCCGGAGGACAGGGTCTGGACAGATACGCAGTATTTT | TRBV4-3 | . | TRBJ2-3 | TRBD1 | 16